One and the same sample provided the 4 T cell receptor beta chains below, sequenced in a study of PD-L1 blockade in urothelial cancer. Method: immunoSEQ multiplex PCR; TCRdb's copy keeps in-frame clones and lacks some. In the table there are 50,000 to 55,000 clones, 84% of which are singletons. The time point here: pretreatment peripheral blood. The material sequenced was PBMCs, taken around atezolizumab (anti-PD-L1) treatment. The receptors shown here come from a man between 45 and 60 years old with urothelial cancer.

The chain carries TRBV30 and TRBJ2-1; D may be TRBD2 (6 bases). The CDR3 is 16 amino acids. CDR1 and CDR2 (germline): GTSNPN, SVGIG (reference sequence). V lost 0 bases and J lost 0, with 12 bases in between. The CDR3 DNA is TGTGCCTGGAGTGTAGTAGCGGCTAGCTCCTACAATGAGCAGTTCTTC. Translation gives CAWSVVAASSYNEQFF.

The rearrangement links TRBV7-8 to TRBJ2-1, with TRBD2 matching 10 bases. Germline V gene lookup returns CDR1 SGHVS and CDR2 FQNEAQ. Trimming at V came to 5 bases and at J to 5 bases, leaving 6 bases not matched to a gene. This CDR3 contains 15 residues. CDR3 nucleotide sequence: TGTGCCAGCAGCCCGAGCGGGGGGGCGAACAATGAGCAGTTCTTC. Translating it yields CASSPSGGANNEQFF.

CDR3 sequence (DNA): TGTGCCAGCAGCTTAGCTAACCGGGATACGCAGTATTTT. Its protein is CASSLANRDTQYF. The chain combines TRBV11-1 with TRBJ2-3, with D unclear. This CDR3 has 13 amino acids. V shed 0 bases and J shed 6 bases, with 7 bases lying between them. Germline CDR1 SGHAT, CDR2 FQDESV (reference sequence).

J is TRBJ1-5 and V is TRBV10-3; possible D gene TRBD1, 6 bases. Trimming pared 3 bases from V and 2 bases from J, leaving 14 bases between. The CDR3 runs to 16 residues. The germline CDR1 and CDR2 sequences are ENHRY and SYGVKD. CDR3 protein: CAISEWGGSGNQPQHF. CDR3 in DNA: TGTGCCATCAGTGAATGGGGGGGCTCGGGCAATCAGCCCCAGCATTTT.